This passage covers 22 T cell receptor beta chains from one sample sequenced in a study of cytomegalovirus exposure and HLA in healthy donors. 60 Vbeta and 13 Jbeta primers were used in PCR. The repertoire was sequenced with immunoSEQ multiplex PCR; TCRdb's copy has only in-frame clones and lacks some. The sample consists of about 160,000 clones, 77% of them appearing once. The sequenced material came from PBMCs. These receptors all stem from a woman under 40 in good health and CMV-seronegative.

The rearrangement joins TRBV10-3 to TRBJ2-5; 9 bases match TRBD2. The DNA end favors TRBJ2-7, so the J call may be wrong. The CDR3 length is 14 residues. Germline loops: CDR1 ENHRY, CDR2 SYGVKD. In nucleotides, the CDR3 is TGTGCCATCAGTGATCTAGCGGGGACCTACGAGCAGTACTTC. Protein product: CAISDLAGTYEQYF.

The chain links TRBV5-1 to TRBJ2-5; TRBD2 agrees at 11 bases. V gave up 0 bases and J gave up 5 bases; unmatched junction bases: 6. The CDR3 sequence is 16 residues long. Germline V lookup: CDR1 SGHRS, CDR2 YFSETQ. CDR3 sequence: CASSLDVAGGLETQYF. As DNA, the CDR3 is TGCGCCAGCAGCTTGGACGTAGCGGGGGGGCTGGAGACCCAGTACTTC.

This clone has a handful of counts. The chain employs TRBV5-1 and TRBJ2-5; TRBD2 agrees at 9 bases. V gave up 4 bases and J gave up 8 bases; unmatched junction bases: 12. The CDR3 is made up of 15 amino acids. Germline values: CDR1 SGHRS, CDR2 YFSETQ. CDR3 nucleotide sequence: TGCGCCAGCAGCCAGAGCGGGGGGCTCATGTTAACCCAGTACTTC. This translates into CASSQSGGLMLTQYF.

This clone was seen a few times. The CDR3 coding sequence is TGTGCCAGCTCACCGGACAGGAGGTACAATGAGCAGTTCTTC. It yields the protein CASSPDRRYNEQFF. The V and J genes are TRBV18 and TRBJ2-1; 7 nucleotides line up with TRBD1. CDR3 length: 14 amino acids. CDR1 and CDR2 from the germline V gene are KGHSH and LQKENI. With 3 bases clipped from V and 4 bases from J, the junction kept 3 bases outside the gene matches.

The rearrangement uses TRBV10-3 and TRBJ1-1; D possibly corresponds to TRBD1 (5 bases). V was shortened by 4 bases and J by 5 bases, with 11 bases between the two germline ends. This CDR3 has 13 amino acids. Germline assignment: CDR1 ENHRY and CDR2 SYGVKD. CDR3 coding DNA: TGTGCCATCAGTGGGGGGGTTCAGACTGAAGCTTTCTTT. This encodes CAISGGVQTEAFF.

The rearrangement uses TRBV7-2 and TRBJ2-3; D ambiguous. Germline V gene data show CDR1 as SGHTA and CDR2 as FQGNSA. Trimming stripped 1 base from V and 0 bases from J, with 11 bases between. This CDR3 spans 16 amino acids. CDR3 amino acids: CASSLVPGSSTDTQYF. CDR3 nucleotides: TGTGCCAGCAGCTTAGTCCCCGGGTCTAGCACAGATACGCAGTATTTT.

This sequence joins TRBV7-8 and TRBJ2-7, with TRBD1 identical over 7 bases. The CDR3 runs to 15 residues. Germline-derived CDR1 and CDR2 are SGHVS and FQNEAQ. V lost 5 bases, J lost 0 bases, and 7 bases stayed unmatched. The CDR3 loop is CASSHIQGTSYEQYF. DNA of the CDR3: TGTGCCAGCAGCCATATACAGGGGACCTCCTACGAGCAGTACTTC.

This rearrangement joins TRBV30 to TRBJ1-2; TRBD1 matches 9 bases. Trimming took 0 bases from V and 8 from J; bases not matched to a gene: 4. Per the germline V gene, CDR1 is GTSNPN and CDR2 is SVGIG (reference sequence). The CDR3 has 13 residues. The CDR3, as DNA: TGTGCCTGGAGTGTTGGACAGGGGAGGGGCTACACCTTC. Translating it yields CAWSVGQGRGYTF.

This clone was found a few times. The chain is built from TRBV9 and TRBJ1-2; D gene uncertain. Trimming removed 0 bases from V and 2 bases from J, with 5 bases in between. The length of the CDR3 is 13 residues. In germline, CDR1 is SGDLS, CDR2 YYNGEE. The CDR3 loop reads CASSVVENYGYTF. The CDR3 region has the DNA TGTGCCAGCAGCGTAGTAGAAAACTATGGCTACACCTTC.

This clone showed up just a few times. The V and J genes are TRBV30 and TRBJ1-1; D may be TRBD1 (5 bases). The germline V gene has CDR1 GTSNPN and CDR2 SVGIG (reference sequence). Trimming stripped 6 bases from V and 5 bases from J, with 13 bases between. The CDR3 extends over 12 amino acids. The CDR3 reads CACDSRGTEAFF. The CDR3 bases are TGTGCCTGTGACAGCCGGGGGACTGAAGCTTTCTTT.

The chain recombines TRBV7-6 with TRBJ2-7, with TRBD1 matching over 7 bases. Germline V gene data show CDR1 as SGHVS and CDR2 as FNYEAQ. With 1 base clipped from V and 3 bases from J, the junction kept 6 bases outside the gene matches. CDR3 length: 15 amino acids. CDR3 nucleotides: TGTGCCAGCAGCTTAGGCCCGGGACAGTTCTACGAGCAGTACTTC. Its translation: CASSLGPGQFYEQYF.

V gene TRBV6-6 combines with J gene TRBJ1-5, with D tentatively TRBD1 (5 bases). Trimming stripped 5 bases from V and 5 bases from J, with 16 bases between. Per the germline V gene, CDR1 is MNHNY and CDR2 is SVGAGI (reference sequence). The CDR3 runs 15 residues. This chain's CDR3 is CASSPSGGEYQPQHF. DNA of the CDR3: TGTGCCAGCAGTCCCAGCGGGGGGGAGTATCAGCCCCAGCATTTT.

The J gene is TRBJ2-5, the V gene TRBV5-1; D gene uncertain. V lost 0 bases and J lost 5, with 8 bases in between. CDR1 SGHRS and CDR2 YFSETQ come from the germline V gene. The CDR3 is made up of 13 amino acids. The CDR3 DNA follows: TGCGCCAGCAGCTTGGGAGCGTCGGAGACCCAGTACTTC. It translates to CASSLGASETQYF.

J is TRBJ2-2 and V is TRBV18, with D possibly being TRBD2 (5 bases). This CDR3 has 15 amino acids. Germline V CDR1 and CDR2: KGHSH, LQKENI. V lost 4 bases to trimming and J lost 1 base, with 10 bases between them. The DNA of the CDR3 is TGTGCCAGCTCACGACTACAACTGAACACCGGGGAGCTGTTTTTT. Protein sequence: CASSRLQLNTGELFF.

V usage is TRBV5-4 and J usage is TRBJ2-3, with 8 bases identical to TRBD2. The V segment lost 0 bases and the J segment 4 bases; nucleotides outside the gene matches: 1. Germline CDR1 is SGHNT and CDR2 is YYREEE (reference sequence). The CDR3 sequence is 14 residues long. CDR3 residues: CASSLELAADTQYF. The CDR3 coding sequence is TGTGCCAGCAGCTTGGAACTAGCGGCAGATACGCAGTATTTT. Full variable domain (outside the CDR3, taken from reference TRBV5-4 and TRBJ2-3): ETGVTQSPTHLIKTRGQQVTLRCSSQSGHNTVSWYQQALGQGPQFIFQYYREEENGRGNFPPRFSGLQFPNYSSELNVNALELDDSALYLCASSLELAADTQYFGPGTRLTVL.

The gene calls are TRBV28 and TRBJ1-5; 10 nucleotides align to TRBD1. The germline gives CDR1 MDHEN, CDR2 SYDVKM. CDR3 length: 15 amino acids. Germline trimming cut 3 bases from V and 5 bases from J; bases unmatched to any gene: 4. Here the CDR3 DNA reads TGTGCCAGCAGTTTCAGGACAGGGGGACATCAGCCCCAGCATTTT. This encodes CASSFRTGGHQPQHF.

The V gene is TRBV2, the J gene TRBJ1-6; TRBD1 matches 7 bases. This CDR3 comprises 13 residues. The ends lost 6 bases at V and 8 bases at J; junction bases unmatched: 4. Germline CDR1 SNHLY, CDR2 FYNNEI. The CDR3: CASSVDRDSPLHF. The CDR3 DNA reads TGTGCCAGCAGCGTTGACAGGGATTCACCCCTCCACTTT.

The CDR3 sequence: CASSATPWTGEDQPQHF. The DNA of the CDR3 is TGTGCCAGCAGCGCGACTCCCTGGACAGGGGAGGATCAGCCCCAGCATTTT. The chain links TRBV7-6 to TRBJ1-5; 9 bases align to TRBD1. V was clipped by 5 bases and J by 5 bases; unmatched bases: 13. This CDR3 contains 17 residues. Germline loops: CDR1 SGHVS, CDR2 FNYEAQ.

The rearrangement joins TRBV30 to TRBJ1-6; TRBD1 aligns across 7 bases. Germline V lookup: CDR1 GTSNPN, CDR2 SVGIG (reference sequence). Trimming took 3 bases from V and 3 from J; bases not matched to a gene: 8. This CDR3 has 16 residues. The CDR3 protein is CAWRQRDSNYNSPLHF. The CDR3 coding sequence is TGTGCCTGGAGGCAGAGGGACAGCAACTATAATTCACCCCTCCACTTT.

The V and J genes are TRBV7-2 and TRBJ1-1; D not certain. The CDR3 sequence is 15 residues long. Trimming removed 2 bases at V and 5 bases at J, with 15 bases between. Per germline, CDR1 SGHTA and CDR2 FQGNSA. CDR3 amino acids: CASSLYRGRSTEAFF. As DNA, the CDR3 is TGTGCCAGCAGCTTATATCGCGGCAGAAGTACTGAAGCTTTCTTT.

The chain is built from TRBV19 and TRBJ1-1; D might be TRBD1 (5 bases). The CDR3 consists of 14 residues. V lost 7 bases and J 0 bases, leaving 12 bases between the germline ends. Germline V gene sequence: CDR1 LNHDA, CDR2 SQIVND (reference sequence). The CDR3 DNA is TGTGCCAGTACCTGGGGCACCCTGAACACTGAAGCTTTCTTT. Translating it yields CASTWGTLNTEAFF. Looking up the rest from reference TRBV19 and TRBJ1-1 gives the full variable domain: DGGITQSPKYLFRKEGQNVTLSCEQNLNHDAMYWYRQDPGQGLRLIYYSQIVNDFQKGDIAEGYSVSREKKESFPLTVTSAQKNPTAFYLCASTWGTLNTEAFFGQGTRLTVV.

In its sample, this clone was seen once. V usage is TRBV13 and J usage is TRBJ1-4; D may be TRBD1 (5 bases). The germline V and J ends were trimmed by 5 bases and 8 bases, with 18 bases remaining between them. CDR1 is PRHDT, CDR2 FYEKMQ, per germline (reference sequence). CDR3 length equals 15 residues. Here the CDR3 DNA reads TGTGCCAGCAGCCCCCGGGGAGGGAAGGGGGAAAAACTGTTTTTT. Residues: CASSPRGGKGEKLFF.